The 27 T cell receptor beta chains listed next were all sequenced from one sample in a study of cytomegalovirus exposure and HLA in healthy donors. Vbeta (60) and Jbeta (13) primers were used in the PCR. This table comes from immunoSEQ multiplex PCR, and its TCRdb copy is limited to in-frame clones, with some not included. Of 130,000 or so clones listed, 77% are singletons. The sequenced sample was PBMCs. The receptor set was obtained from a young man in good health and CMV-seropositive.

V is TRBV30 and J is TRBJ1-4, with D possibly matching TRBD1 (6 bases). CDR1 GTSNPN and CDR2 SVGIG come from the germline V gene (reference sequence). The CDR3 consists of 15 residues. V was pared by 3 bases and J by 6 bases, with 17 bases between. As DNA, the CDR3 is TGTGCCTGGAGGGACACAGGGTACTCTGATGAAAAACTGTTTTTT. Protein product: CAWRDTGYSDEKLFF.

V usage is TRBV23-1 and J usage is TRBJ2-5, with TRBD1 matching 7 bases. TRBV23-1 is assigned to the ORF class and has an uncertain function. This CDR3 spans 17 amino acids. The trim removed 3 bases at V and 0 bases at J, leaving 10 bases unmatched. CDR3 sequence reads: CASSHPGQEVYQETQYF. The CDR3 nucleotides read TGCGCCAGCAGTCACCCCGGACAGGAGGTGTACCAAGAGACCCAGTACTTC.

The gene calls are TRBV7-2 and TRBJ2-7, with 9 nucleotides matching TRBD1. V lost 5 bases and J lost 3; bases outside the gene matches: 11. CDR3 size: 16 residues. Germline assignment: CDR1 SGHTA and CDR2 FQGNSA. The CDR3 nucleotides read TGTGCCAGCAGCCGTTCCGGGACAGGGATCGGCTACGAGCAGTACTTC. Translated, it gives CASSRSGTGIGYEQYF.

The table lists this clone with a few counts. For the CDR3, the DNA is TGCGCCAGCAGCTTGGGCTCCGGGCTAGCGGCCACCGGGGAGCTGTTTTTT. It encodes CASSLGSGLAATGELFF. The genes are TRBV5-1 and TRBJ2-2, with 7 bases fitting TRBD2. This CDR3 is built from 17 residues. The trim removed 0 bases at V and 4 bases at J, leaving 9 bases unmatched. Germline-derived CDR1 and CDR2 are SGHRS and YFSETQ.

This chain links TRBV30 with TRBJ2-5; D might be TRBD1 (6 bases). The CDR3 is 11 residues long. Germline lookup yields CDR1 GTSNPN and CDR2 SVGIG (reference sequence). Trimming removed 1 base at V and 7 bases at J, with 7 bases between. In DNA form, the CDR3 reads TGTGCCTGGAGTGGAGGGGGGACCCAGTACTTC. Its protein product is CAWSGGGTQYF.

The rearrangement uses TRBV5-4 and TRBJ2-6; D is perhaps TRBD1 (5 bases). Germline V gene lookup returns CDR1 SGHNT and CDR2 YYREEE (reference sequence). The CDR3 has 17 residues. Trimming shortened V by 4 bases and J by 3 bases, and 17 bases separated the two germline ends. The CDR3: CASSPPRVVYGANVLTF. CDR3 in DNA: TGTGCCAGCAGCCCACCCAGGGTTGTCTATGGGGCCAACGTCCTGACTTTC.

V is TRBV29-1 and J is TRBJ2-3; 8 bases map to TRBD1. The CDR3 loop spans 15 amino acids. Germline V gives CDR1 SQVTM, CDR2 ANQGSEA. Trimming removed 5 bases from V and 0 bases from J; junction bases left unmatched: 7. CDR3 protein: CSVYTGGISTDTQYF. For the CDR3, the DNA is TGCAGCGTTTACACAGGGGGGATTAGCACAGATACGCAGTATTTT.

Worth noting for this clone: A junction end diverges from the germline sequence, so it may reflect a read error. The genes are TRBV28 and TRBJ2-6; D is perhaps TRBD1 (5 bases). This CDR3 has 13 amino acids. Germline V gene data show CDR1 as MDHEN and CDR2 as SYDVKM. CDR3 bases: TGTGCCAGCCTAGATTCTGGGGCCAACGGCCTGACTTTC. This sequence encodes CASLDSGANGLTF. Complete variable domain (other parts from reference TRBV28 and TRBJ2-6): DVKVTQSSRYLVKRTGEKVFLECVQDMDHENMFWYRQDPGLGLRLIYFSYDVKMKEKGDIPEGYSVSREKKERFSLILESASTNQTSMYLCASLDSGANGLTFGAGSRLTVL.

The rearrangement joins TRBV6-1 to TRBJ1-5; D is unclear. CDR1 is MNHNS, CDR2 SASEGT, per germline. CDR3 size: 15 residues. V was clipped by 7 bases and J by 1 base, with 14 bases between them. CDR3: CASTTPWRSNQPQHF. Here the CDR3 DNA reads TGTGCCAGCACAACTCCCTGGCGGAGCAATCAGCCCCAGCATTTT.

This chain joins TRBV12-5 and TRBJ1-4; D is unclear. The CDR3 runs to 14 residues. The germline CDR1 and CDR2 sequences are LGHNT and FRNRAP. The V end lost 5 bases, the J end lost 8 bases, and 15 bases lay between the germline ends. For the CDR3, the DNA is TGTGCTAGTGGTCACGACGGGGTTTGGGAAAAACTGTTTTTT. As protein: CASGHDGVWEKLFF. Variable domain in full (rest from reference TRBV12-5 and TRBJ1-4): DARVTQTPRHKVTEMGQEVTMRCQPILGHNTVFWYRQTMMQGLELLAYFRNRAPLDDSGMPKDRFSAEMPDATLATLKIQPSEPRDSAVYFCASGHDGVWEKLFFGSGTQLSVL.

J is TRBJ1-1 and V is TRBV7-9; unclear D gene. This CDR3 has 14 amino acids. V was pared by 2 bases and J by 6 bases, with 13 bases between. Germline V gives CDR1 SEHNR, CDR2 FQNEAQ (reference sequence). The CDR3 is CASSLKSGGSEAFF. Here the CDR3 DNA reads TGTGCCAGCAGCTTAAAGAGCGGAGGCTCTGAAGCTTTCTTT.

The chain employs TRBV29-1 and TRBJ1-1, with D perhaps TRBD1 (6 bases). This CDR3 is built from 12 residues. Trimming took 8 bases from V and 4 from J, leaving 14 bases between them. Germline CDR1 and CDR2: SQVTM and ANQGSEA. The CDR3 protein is CSPNRVFTEAFF. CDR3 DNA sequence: TGCAGCCCTAACAGGGTTTTCACTGAAGCTTTCTTT.

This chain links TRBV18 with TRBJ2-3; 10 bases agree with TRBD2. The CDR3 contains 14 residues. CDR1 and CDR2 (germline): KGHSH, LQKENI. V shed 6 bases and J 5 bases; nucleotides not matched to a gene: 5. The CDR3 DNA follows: TGTGCCAGCTCCCCGGGACTAGCGAGAGATACGCAGTATTTT. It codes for CASSPGLARDTQYF.

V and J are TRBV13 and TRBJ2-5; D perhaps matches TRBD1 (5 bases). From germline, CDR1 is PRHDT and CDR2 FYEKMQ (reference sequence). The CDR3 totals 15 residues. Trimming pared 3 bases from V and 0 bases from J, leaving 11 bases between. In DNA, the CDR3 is TGTGCCAGCAGCTTTAGGGGTTCGTACCAAGAGACCCAGTACTTC. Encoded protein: CASSFRGSYQETQYF.

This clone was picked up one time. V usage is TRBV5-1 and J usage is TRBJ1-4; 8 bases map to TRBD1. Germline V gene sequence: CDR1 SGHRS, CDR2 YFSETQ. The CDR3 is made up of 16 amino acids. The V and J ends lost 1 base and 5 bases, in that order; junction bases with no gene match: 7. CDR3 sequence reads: CASSLTTGGRNEKLFF. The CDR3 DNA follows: TGCGCCAGCAGCTTGACTACAGGGGGTCGGAATGAAAAACTGTTTTTT.

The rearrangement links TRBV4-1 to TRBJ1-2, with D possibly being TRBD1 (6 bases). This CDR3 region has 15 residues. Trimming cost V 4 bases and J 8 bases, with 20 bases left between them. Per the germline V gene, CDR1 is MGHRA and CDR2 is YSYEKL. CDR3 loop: CASSPPLAGVDGYTF. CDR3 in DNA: TGCGCCAGCAGCCCACCCTTAGCAGGGGTGGACGGCTACACCTTC.

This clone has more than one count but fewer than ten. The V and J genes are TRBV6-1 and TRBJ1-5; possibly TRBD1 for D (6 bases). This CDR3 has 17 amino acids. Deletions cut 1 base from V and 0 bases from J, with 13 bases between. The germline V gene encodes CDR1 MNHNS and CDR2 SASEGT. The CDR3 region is CASSEDWTDYSNQPQHF. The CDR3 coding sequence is TGTGCCAGCAGTGAAGATTGGACAGACTATAGCAATCAGCCCCAGCATTTT.

DNA of the CDR3: TGTGCCAGCAGCTCCCGGAGCACTGCTGATGAGCAGTTCTTC. Translated: CASSSRSTADEQFF. The rearrangement uses TRBV7-9 and TRBJ2-1; no reliable D call. This CDR3 contains 14 residues. Trimming took off 4 bases at V and 8 bases at J, with 15 bases between the two ends. Germline V gene data show CDR1 as SEHNR and CDR2 as FQNEAQ (reference sequence).

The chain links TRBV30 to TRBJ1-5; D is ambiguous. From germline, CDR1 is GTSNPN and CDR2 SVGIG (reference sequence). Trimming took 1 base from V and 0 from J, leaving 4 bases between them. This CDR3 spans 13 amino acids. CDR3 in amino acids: CAWSDNSNQPQHF. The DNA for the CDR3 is TGTGCCTGGAGTGACAATAGCAATCAGCCCCAGCATTTT.

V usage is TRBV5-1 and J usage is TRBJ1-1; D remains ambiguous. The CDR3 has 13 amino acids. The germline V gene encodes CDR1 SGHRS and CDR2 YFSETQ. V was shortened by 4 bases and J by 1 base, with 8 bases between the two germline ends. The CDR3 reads CASSRRENTEAFF. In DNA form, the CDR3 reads TGCGCCAGCAGCCGGAGGGAGAACACTGAAGCTTTCTTT. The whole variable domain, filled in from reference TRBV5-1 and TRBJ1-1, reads KAGVTQTPRYLIKTRGQQVTLSCSPISGHRSVSWYQQTPGQGLQFLFEYFSETQRNKGNFPGRFSGRQFSNSRSEMNVSTLELGDSALYLCASSRRENTEAFFGQGTRLTVV.

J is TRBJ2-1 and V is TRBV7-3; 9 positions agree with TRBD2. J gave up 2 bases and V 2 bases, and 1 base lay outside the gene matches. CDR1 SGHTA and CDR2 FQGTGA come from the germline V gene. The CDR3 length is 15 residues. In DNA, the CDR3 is TGTGCCAGCAGCTTAGTAGCGGGAGCCTACAATGAGCAGTTCTTC. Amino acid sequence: CASSLVAGAYNEQFF.

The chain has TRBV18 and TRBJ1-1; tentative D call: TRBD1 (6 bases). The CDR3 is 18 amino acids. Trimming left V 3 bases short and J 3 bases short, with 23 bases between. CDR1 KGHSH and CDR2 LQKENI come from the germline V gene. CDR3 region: CASSPTGPQAQRHTEAFF. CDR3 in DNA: TGTGCCAGCTCACCTACAGGGCCCCAGGCACAGCGGCACACTGAAGCTTTCTTT.

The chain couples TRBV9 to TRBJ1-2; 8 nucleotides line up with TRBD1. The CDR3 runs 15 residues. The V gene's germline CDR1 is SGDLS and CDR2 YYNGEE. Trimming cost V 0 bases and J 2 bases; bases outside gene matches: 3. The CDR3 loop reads CASSVDDRGNYGYTF. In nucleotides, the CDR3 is TGTGCCAGCAGCGTAGACGACAGGGGAAACTATGGCTACACCTTC.

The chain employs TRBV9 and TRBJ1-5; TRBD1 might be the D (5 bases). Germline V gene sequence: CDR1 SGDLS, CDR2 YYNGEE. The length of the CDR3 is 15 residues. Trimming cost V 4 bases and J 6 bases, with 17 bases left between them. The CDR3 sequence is CASSPGGGWGQPQHF. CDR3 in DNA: TGTGCCAGCAGCCCCGGGGGGGGGTGGGGTCAGCCCCAGCATTTT.

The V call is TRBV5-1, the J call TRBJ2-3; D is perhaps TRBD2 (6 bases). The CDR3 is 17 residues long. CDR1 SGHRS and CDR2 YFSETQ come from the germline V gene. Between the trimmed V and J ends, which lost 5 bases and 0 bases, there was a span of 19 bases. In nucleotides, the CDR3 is TGCGCCAGCAGAAACTCACCCTGGAGGGGTAGCACAGATACGCAGTATTTT. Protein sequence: CASRNSPWRGSTDTQYF. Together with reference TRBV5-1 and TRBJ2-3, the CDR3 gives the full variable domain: KAGVTQTPRYLIKTRGQQVTLSCSPISGHRSVSWYQQTPGQGLQFLFEYFSETQRNKGNFPGRFSGRQFSNSRSEMNVSTLELGDSALYLCASRNSPWRGSTDTQYFGPGTRLTVL.

CDR3 nucleotides: TGTGCCAGCAGCTCAGCCGGGACTCCGAACACTGAAGCTTTCTTT. This codes for CASSSAGTPNTEAFF. The chain combines TRBV7-3 with TRBJ1-1; the D gene is possibly TRBD1 (5 bases). Germline V gene sequence: CDR1 SGHTA, CDR2 FQGTGA. This CDR3 comprises 15 residues. Trimming cost V 4 bases and J 1 base, with 13 bases left between them.

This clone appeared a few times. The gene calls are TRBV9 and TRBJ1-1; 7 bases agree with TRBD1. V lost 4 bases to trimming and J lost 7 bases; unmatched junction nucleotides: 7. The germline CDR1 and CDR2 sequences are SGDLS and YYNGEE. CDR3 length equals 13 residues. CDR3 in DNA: TGTGCCAGCAGCAAGGGGGCCGCCTTTGAAGCTTTCTTT. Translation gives CASSKGAAFEAFF. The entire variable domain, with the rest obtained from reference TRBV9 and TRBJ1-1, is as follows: DSGVTQTPKHLITATGQRVTLRCSPRSGDLSVYWYQQSLDQGLQFLIQYYNGEERAKGNILERFSAQQFPDLHSELNLSSLELGDSALYFCASSKGAAFEAFFGQGTRLTVV.